This passage covers 9 T cell receptor beta chains from one sample sequenced in a study of cytotoxic CD8 clonotypes in ibrutinib-treated CLL. Method: immunoSEQ multiplex PCR; TCRdb's copy keeps in-frame clones and lacks some. Counted here are some 290,000 clones, roughly 80% occurring once; the ten biggest clones make up more than 6%. This material consisted of PBMCs, taken before ibrutinib treatment. These receptors were obtained from a human donor with chronic lymphocytic leukemia.

The chain links TRBV13 to TRBJ2-2; D unresolved. V lost 2 bases and J lost 6, with 4 bases in between. This CDR3 region has 12 residues. Germline CDR1 PRHDT, CDR2 FYEKMQ (reference sequence). The CDR3 sequence: CASSLLPGELFF. DNA for the CDR3: TGTGCCAGCAGCTTATTACCCGGGGAGCTGTTTTTT.

This chain joins TRBV7-2 and TRBJ2-5; 9 bases match TRBD2. There are 15 residues in the CDR3. Losses at the gene ends were 1 base for V and 3 bases for J; bases not matched to a gene: 3. From germline, CDR1 is SGHTA and CDR2 FQGNSA. The DNA for the CDR3 is TGTGCCAGCAGCTTAGGTTCTAGCGGGGAAGAGACCCAGTACTTC. Encoded protein: CASSLGSSGEETQYF. Drawing the rest from reference TRBV7-2 and TRBJ2-5, the complete variable domain is GAGVSQSPSNKVTEKGKDVELRCDPISGHTALYWYRQSLGQGLEFLIYFQGNSAPDKSGLPSDRFSAERTGGSVSTLTIQRTQQEDSAVYLCASSLGSSGEETQYFGPGTRLLVL.

The chain combines TRBV4-2 with TRBJ1-5, with D maybe TRBD1 (6 bases). Deletions cut 4 bases from V and 2 bases from J, with 18 bases between. CDR1 LGHNA and CDR2 YNFKEQ come from the germline V gene. This CDR3 comprises 17 residues. In DNA, the CDR3 is TGTGCCAGCAGCCCACTTCCCCAGGGGTCTGGCAATCAGCCCCAGCATTTT. Its protein is CASSPLPQGSGNQPQHF.

The genes are TRBV9 and TRBJ2-5, with TRBD2 as a possible D gene (6 bases). The CDR3 extends over 15 amino acids. Germline CDR1 reads SGDLS; CDR2 reads YYNGEE. V lost 0 bases and J lost 6, with 15 bases in between. In nucleotides, the CDR3 is TGTGCCAGCAGCGTAGCTGGAGGAGGGGCCCAGACCCAGTACTTC. This codes for CASSVAGGGAQTQYF. The variable domain in full, with the rest retrieved from reference TRBV9 and TRBJ2-5, is DSGVTQTPKHLITATGQRVTLRCSPRSGDLSVYWYQQSLDQGLQFLIQYYNGEERAKGNILERFSAQQFPDLHSELNLSSLELGDSALYFCASSVAGGGAQTQYFGPGTRLLVL.

The rearrangement joins TRBV7-9 to TRBJ2-1; tentatively, D is TRBD2 (5 bases). Trimming took 5 bases from V and 4 from J, leaving 27 bases between them. The germline gives CDR1 SEHNR, CDR2 FQNEAQ (reference sequence). The CDR3 spans 19 residues. CDR3 amino acids: CASSTPSSSAGGLYNEQFF. The CDR3 DNA is TGTGCCAGCAGCACCCCCAGCTCCTCGGCGGGCGGACTGTACAATGAGCAGTTCTTC.

This clone was seen a few times. This chain uses TRBV5-1 with TRBJ2-7, with D possibly matching TRBD1 (6 bases). Germline V CDR1 and CDR2: SGHRS, YFSETQ. With 0 bases removed from V and 3 bases from J, the gap between germline ends came to 10 bases. The CDR3 sequence is 14 residues long. The CDR3 DNA is TGCGCCAGCAGCTTGGATGGGACAAACTACGAGCAGTACTTC. It encodes CASSLDGTNYEQYF.

This sequence joins TRBV2 and TRBJ1-5, with 7 bases identical to TRBD1. The length of the CDR3 is 15 residues. The trim removed 1 base at V and 7 bases at J, leaving 7 bases unmatched. Germline assignment: CDR1 SNHLY and CDR2 FYNNEI. CDR3 coding DNA: TGTGCCAGCAGTGAAGAGACAGGGTTGCGCCAGCCCCAGCATTTT. Translated, it gives CASSEETGLRQPQHF. The variable domain in full, completed from reference TRBV2 and TRBJ1-5, reads EPEVTQTPSHQVTQMGQEVILRCVPISNHLYFYWYRQILGQKVEFLVSFYNNEISEKSEIFDDQFSVERPDGSNFTLKIRSTKLEDSAMYFCASSEETGLRQPQHFGDGTRLSIL.

This clone was seen a single time. CDR3 in DNA: TGTGCCAGCAGCTACTTCCGGGGGAGTGAAGCTTTCTTT. It is translated as CASSYFRGSEAFF. V gene TRBV2 combines with J gene TRBJ1-1, with D perhaps TRBD1 (5 bases). The ends were cut back, 6 bases at V and 7 bases at J, with 15 bases in the middle. Per the germline V gene, CDR1 is SNHLY and CDR2 is FYNNEI. The length of the CDR3 is 13 residues.

The J gene is TRBJ2-1, the V gene TRBV7-9; the D gene is possibly TRBD1 (6 bases). Per germline, CDR1 SEHNR and CDR2 FQNEAQ (reference sequence). Trimming cost V 7 bases and J 3 bases, with 28 bases left between them. This CDR3 region has 19 residues. CDR3 sequence reads: CASTRDTRGVHRYYNEQFF. The CDR3 nucleotides read TGTGCCAGCACCCGGGACACACGTGGGGTACACAGATACTACAATGAGCAGTTCTTC.